This TCR beta chain is drawn from a study of Graves' ophthalmopathy and Graves' hyperthyroidism. Study-level background: Investigators collected peripheral blood at initial diagnosis, before any treatment was given. The study, taken as a whole, reports: Both a roughly 68% sensitivity and an approximately 77% specificity characterized the model's predictions of ophthalmopathy progression.

This clonotype showed up just a few times. Its antigen is not known. Ophthalmopathy donors were characterized by moderate-to-severe activity, CAS of at least 3, NOSPECS of at least 4, and duration under 3 months. The diagnosis combined clinical symptoms, thyroxine, TRAb, thyroid ultrasound and orbital computed tomography scans. RNA transcripts provided the template for amplifying TCR beta CDR3 regions. HTBI primers were employed in first-round RT-PCR, then a second-round multiplex PCR followed. TCRdb re-called the multiplex PCR reads through MiXCR, storing one row per CDR3 protein. This table holds about 400,000 distinct CDR3 sequences, around 19% found once. V was trimmed by 5 bases and J by 0 bases, leaving 16 bases between them. CDR1 is MDHEN, CDR2 SYDVKM, per germline. The CDR3 contains 16 residues.

Sequenced input: peripheral blood. The clonotype was recovered from a young woman with Graves' ophthalmopathy. The rearrangement links TRBV28 to TRBJ1-2; the D gene is possibly TRBD1 (6 bases). The CDR3 sequence is CASSGPGQQANYGYTF. CDR3 coding DNA: TGTGCCAGCAGTGGGCCGGGACAACAAGCTAACTATGGCTACACCTTC.